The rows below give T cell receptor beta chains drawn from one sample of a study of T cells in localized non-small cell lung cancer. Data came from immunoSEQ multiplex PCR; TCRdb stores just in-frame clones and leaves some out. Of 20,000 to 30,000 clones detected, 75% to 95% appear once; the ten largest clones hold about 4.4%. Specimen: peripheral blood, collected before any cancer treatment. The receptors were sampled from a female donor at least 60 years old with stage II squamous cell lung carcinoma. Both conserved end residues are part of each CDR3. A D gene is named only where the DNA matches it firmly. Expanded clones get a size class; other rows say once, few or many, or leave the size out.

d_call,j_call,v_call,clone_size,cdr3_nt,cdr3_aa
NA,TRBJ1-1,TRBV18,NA,TGTGCCAGCTCACCTAATATGGGCAGGGATAACACTGAAGCTTTCTTT,CASSPNMGRDNTEAFF
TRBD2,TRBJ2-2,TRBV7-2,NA,TGTGCCAGCAGCCCCCTAGCGGGGGGGAACACCGGGGAGCTGTTTTTT,CASSPLAGGNTGELFF
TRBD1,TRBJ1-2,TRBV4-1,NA,TGCGCCAGCAGCCAAGGTGACAGGGACCTGAACTATGGCTACACCTTC,CASSQGDRDLNYGYTF
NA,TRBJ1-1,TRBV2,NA,TGTGCCAGCAGTCGTGAGGGCGTTAACACTGAAGCTTTCTTT,CASSREGVNTEAFF
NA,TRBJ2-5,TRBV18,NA,TGTGCCAGCTCACAAAGTCCGGGACAACAAGGAGAGACCCAGTACTTC,CASSQSPGQQGETQYF
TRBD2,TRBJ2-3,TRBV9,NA,TGTGCCAGCAGCCCCTTAGCGGGAACCCCGAGTACGCAGTATTTT,CASSPLAGTPSTQYF
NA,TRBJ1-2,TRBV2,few,TGTGCCAGCAGTGCTACGACGGCCTATGGCTACACCTTC,CASSATTAYGYTF
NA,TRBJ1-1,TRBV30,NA,TGTGCCTGGAGCTTACCCGGGCGGGGGGGCACTGAAGCTTTCTTT,CAWSLPGRGGTEAFF
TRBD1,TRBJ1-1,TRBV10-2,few,TGCGCCAGCAGCGCGACGACAGGGGGCACTGAAGCTTTCTTT,CASSATTGGTEAFF
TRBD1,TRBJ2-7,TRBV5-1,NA,TGCGCCAGCAGCTCGCTCGCGGGACAGGGGTACGAGCAGTACTTC,CASSSLAGQGYEQYF
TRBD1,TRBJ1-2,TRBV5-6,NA,TGTGCCAGCAGCTTGGGGACAGGGATCTATGGCTACACCTTC,CASSLGTGIYGYTF
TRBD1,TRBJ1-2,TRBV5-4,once,TGTGCCAGCAGCTTGGGCGGGACAGGGAAAGGGTATGGCTACACCTTC,CASSLGGTGKGYGYTF
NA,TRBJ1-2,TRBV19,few,TGTGCCAGTAGTATTCAGGGGTACAGCTATGGCTACACCTTC,CASSIQGYSYGYTF
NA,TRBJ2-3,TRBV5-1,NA,TGCGCCAGCAGCTTTTTGGACATAGCCACAGATACGCAGTATTTT,CASSFLDIATDTQYF
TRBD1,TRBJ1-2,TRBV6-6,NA,TGTGCCAGCACCTACGGGACAGGGGGGAACTATGGCTACACCTTC,CASTYGTGGNYGYTF
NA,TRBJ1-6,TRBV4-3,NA,TGCGCCAGCAGCCAAGATCAGGGGAGGGATTCACCCCTCCACTTT,CASSQDQGRDSPLHF
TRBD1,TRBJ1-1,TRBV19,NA,TGTGCCAGTAGACCGACAGGGGTGAGAACTGAAGCTTTCTTT,CASRPTGVRTEAFF
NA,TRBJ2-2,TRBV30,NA,TGTGCCTGGAGTGTTACTAGTACCGGGGAGCTGTTTTTT,CAWSVTSTGELFF
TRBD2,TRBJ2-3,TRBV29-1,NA,TGCAGCGTTGATAGCCTAGCGGGAGGAGGTGGAACAGATACGCAGTATTTT,CSVDSLAGGGGTDTQYF
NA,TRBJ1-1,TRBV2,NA,TGTGCCAGCACTTCTTATGGGGGGGGCACTGAAGCTTTCTTT,CASTSYGGGTEAFF
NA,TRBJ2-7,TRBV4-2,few,TGTGCCAGCAGCCAAGATCGCCGGCTCTACGAGCAGTACTTC,CASSQDRRLYEQYF
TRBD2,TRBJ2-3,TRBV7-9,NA,TGTGCCAGCTCCCGATCGGCGGGGGGACTCACAGATACGCAGTATTTT,CASSRSAGGLTDTQYF
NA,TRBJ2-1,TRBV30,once,TGTGCCTGGAGCGTTGTTCGGACCTACAATGAGCAGTTCTTC,CAWSVVRTYNEQFF
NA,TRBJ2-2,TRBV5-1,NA,TGCGCCAGCAGCTACACGGCCGGGGAGCTGTTTTTT,CASSYTAGELFF
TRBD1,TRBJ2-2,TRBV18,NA,TGTGCCAGCTCAAGCTCGGGACAGATAAACACCGGGGAGCTGTTTTTT,CASSSSGQINTGELFF